The next 14 T cell receptor beta chains were all read from a single sample in a study of identical twins. MiXCR, run by TCRdb on the 5' RACE reads, gives a single entry per CDR3 protein. The repertoire holds 200,000 to 250,000 distinct CDR3 sequences, with more than 9.5% as singletons. A further study also used this sample, focusing on yellow fever vaccine responses in identical twins.

Sequenced: memory (CD45RO+) T cells sorted from blood. These TCRs come from a woman younger than 35 in good health.

This clonotype was observed a handful of times. This chain uses TRBV11-2 with TRBJ2-1; D may be TRBD2 (5 bases). The CDR3 loop spans 13 amino acids. In germline, CDR1 is SGHAT, CDR2 FQNNGV. Between the trimmed V and J ends, which lost 4 bases and 5 bases, there was a span of 9 bases. CDR3 DNA: TGTGCCAGCAGCTCGGAGGCCCACAATGAGCAGTTCTTC. This codes for CASSSEAHNEQFF. The full variable domain, its missing parts supplied by reference TRBV11-2 and TRBJ2-1, is EAGVAQSPRYKIIEKRQSVAFWCNPISGHATLYWYQQILGQGPKLLIQFQNNGVVDDSQLPKDRFSAERLKGVDSTLKIQPAKLEDSAVYLCASSSEAHNEQFFGPGTRLTVL.

This clonotype occurred a few times. An end of the junction does not agree with germline; a read error may underlie this. This chain connects TRBV3-1 to TRBJ2-3, with D hard to call. The CDR3 has 11 residues. Germline loops: CDR1 LGHDT, CDR2 YNNKEL (reference sequence). The CDR3 DNA follows: TGTGCCAGCAGCCAAGATCGGGTTTCCCTCTTT. Its protein product is CASSQDRVSLF.

This clonotype was detected a few times. The chain joins TRBV6-6 to TRBJ2-7; D remains ambiguous. V lost 5 bases to trimming and J lost 5 bases, with 10 bases between them. The CDR3 sequence is 12 residues long. CDR1 is MNHNY and CDR2 is SVGAGI in the germline V gene (reference sequence). In DNA form, the CDR3 reads TGTGCCAGCAGTAAAACGGACGACGAGCAGTACTTC. Translated, it gives CASSKTDDEQYF.

This clonotype was counted ten times or more. The V gene is TRBV10-3, the J gene TRBJ2-7; D gene ambiguous. V lost 10 bases, J lost 5 bases, and 21 bases lay in between. Germline V gives CDR1 ENHRY, CDR2 SYGVKD. The length of the CDR3 is 14 residues. Written as DNA, the CDR3 is TGTGCCACCCTCAATTCCGCCCGAGGAAACGAGCAGTACTTC. Translating gives CATLNSARGNEQYF.

The count of this clonotype is one. No conserved phenylalanine or tryptophan ends this CDR3, so it is likely a read error. The CDR3 bases are TGTGCCAGCAGCTTAGTACAGGGAGACACCGGGGAGCTGTTTTCT. Translation: CASSLVQGDTGELFS. The rearrangement uses TRBV7-9 and TRBJ2-2, with D possibly matching TRBD1 (6 bases). The CDR3 totals 15 residues. CDR1 and CDR2 (germline): SEHNR, FQNEAQ (reference sequence). V dropped 1 base and J dropped 3 bases, with 9 bases sitting between them.

The chain links TRBV12-3 or TRBV12-4 to TRBJ2-7; 10 nucleotides align to TRBD2. This CDR3 is built from 16 residues. The V gene end was trimmed by 3 bases and the J gene end by 6 bases; junction bases not matched to a gene: 11. CDR3 loop: CASSFSQREGQGEQYF. Here the CDR3 DNA reads TGTGCCAGCAGTTTTAGCCAGCGGGAGGGCCAAGGCGAGCAGTACTTC.

This clonotype has only a few counts. V and J are TRBV7-8 and TRBJ2-5, with D perhaps TRBD2 (5 bases). V lost 5 bases and J lost 5, with 15 bases in between. Per germline, CDR1 SGHVS and CDR2 FQNEAQ. CDR3 length: 14 amino acids. The CDR3 here is CASSQNAGMETQYF. CDR3 in DNA: TGTGCCAGCAGCCAAAACGCGGGCATGGAGACCCAGTACTTC.

This clonotype was counted at least ten times. This chain joins TRBV24-1 and TRBJ2-1, with D hard to call. CDR1 KGHDR and CDR2 SFDVKD come from the germline V gene. The ends were cut back, 3 bases at V and 6 bases at J, with 17 bases in the middle. The CDR3 loop spans 16 amino acids. The CDR3 sequence: CATSDVADLPTNEQFF. DNA of the CDR3: TGTGCCACCAGTGATGTAGCCGATCTACCCACCAATGAGCAGTTCTTC.

This clonotype was observed many times. The chain joins TRBV3-1 to TRBJ2-1, with D possibly called TRBD1 or TRBD2 (5 bases each). From germline, CDR1 is LGHDT and CDR2 YNNKEL (reference sequence). The CDR3 consists of 14 residues. Trimming took 4 bases from V and 5 from J, leaving 12 bases between them. CDR3 sequence reads: CASSPGPPHNEQFF. The CDR3 coding sequence is TGTGCCAGCAGCCCGGGGCCTCCACACAATGAGCAGTTCTTC.

This clonotype was observed a handful of times. The chain links TRBV7-2 to TRBJ2-7; 13 bases agree with TRBD2. Germline loops: CDR1 SGHTA, CDR2 FQGNSA. This CDR3 region has 15 residues. V lost 5 bases, J lost 3 bases, and 4 bases stayed unmatched. For the CDR3, the DNA is TGTGCCAGCAGCCAGACTAGCGGGGGGCACTACGAGCAGTACTTC. This codes for CASSQTSGGHYEQYF.

This clonotype was picked up many times. V usage is TRBV20-1 and J usage is TRBJ2-4, with D possibly matching TRBD2 (6 bases). Trimming cost V 0 bases and J 8 bases, with 8 bases left between them. From germline, CDR1 is DFQATT and CDR2 SNEGSKA (reference sequence). The CDR3 is made up of 12 amino acids. CDR3 in amino acids: CSARDRRDIQYF. Here the CDR3 DNA reads TGCAGTGCTAGAGATCGGAGGGACATTCAGTACTTC.

The V and J genes are TRBV7-2 and TRBJ2-1, with 9 bases matching TRBD1. This CDR3 is built from 15 residues. Looked up from germline, CDR1 is SGHTA and CDR2 is FQGNSA. The junction had 4 bases not matched to a gene; V was cut back by 2 bases and J by 5 bases. For the CDR3, the DNA is TGTGCCAGCAGCTTAACAGGGGGCGCGAACAATGAGCAGTTCTTC. Translation: CASSLTGGANNEQFF.

The chain combines TRBV7-9 with TRBJ1-4; D is perhaps TRBD1 (6 bases). With 5 bases removed from V and 5 bases from J, the gap between germline ends came to 18 bases. Looked up from germline, CDR1 is SEHNR and CDR2 is FQNEAQ (reference sequence). The CDR3 totals 16 residues. The CDR3 DNA sequence: TGTGCCAGCAGCCCCAGACCGACAGGACAAAATGAAAAACTGTTTTTT. Residues: CASSPRPTGQNEKLFF.

V usage is TRBV2 and J usage is TRBJ2-1; 8 bases fit TRBD1. The CDR3 is 13 amino acids. Germline V gives CDR1 SNHLY, CDR2 FYNNEI. V was pared by 6 bases and J by 8 bases, with 6 bases of the junction left unmatched. For the CDR3, the DNA is TGTGCCAGCAGCGGACAGGGTATCGATGAGCAGTTCTTC. This codes for CASSGQGIDEQFF.